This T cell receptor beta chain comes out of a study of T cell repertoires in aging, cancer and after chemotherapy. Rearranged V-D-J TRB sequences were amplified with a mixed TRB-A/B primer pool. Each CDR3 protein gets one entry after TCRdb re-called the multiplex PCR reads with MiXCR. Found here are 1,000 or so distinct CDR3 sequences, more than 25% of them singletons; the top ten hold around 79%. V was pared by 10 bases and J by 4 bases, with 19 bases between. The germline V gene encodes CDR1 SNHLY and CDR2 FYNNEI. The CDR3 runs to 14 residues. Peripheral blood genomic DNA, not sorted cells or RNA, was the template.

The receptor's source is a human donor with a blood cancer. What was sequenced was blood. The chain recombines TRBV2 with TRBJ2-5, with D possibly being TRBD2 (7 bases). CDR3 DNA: TGTGCCACCAACTACGGGGGGCCGGGAGAGACCCAGTACTTC. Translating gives CATNYGGPGETQYF.